Listed below are T cell receptor beta chains from one sample, sequenced in a study of identical twins. Using its own MiXCR run on the 5' RACE reads, TCRdb lists one record per CDR3 protein. Seen here are a few hundred thousand distinct CDR3 sequences, over 9.5% observed once, and the top ten hold roughly 4%. These data were also reused for a study on yellow fever vaccine responses in identical twins.

Material: memory (CD45RO+) T cells sorted from blood. All receptors come from a woman between 18 and 29 years old in good health. The conserved cysteine and the conserved F or W are not part of the CDR3 here. The order of the fields is CDR3 length, J gene, V gene, CDR3 protein.

15	TRBJ2-1	TRBV7-8	ASSFLGGGISYNEQF
14	TRBJ2-2	TRBV5-1	ASSLSGTTNTGELF
15	TRBJ2-3	TRBV3-1	ASSQDRSSHSTDTQY
11	TRBJ2-7	TRBV20-1	SATKGASYEQY
13	TRBJ1-2	TRBV5-1	ASSLVGDSTSGYT
11	TRBJ2-7	TRBV5-1	ASSLGQLNEQY
14	TRBJ2-5	TRBV5-1	ASSLIGSGETETQY
11	TRBJ1-2	TRBV2	ASSEPSDYGYT
8	TRBJ2-7	TRBV24-1	AAKRLQQY
13	TRBJ2-5	TRBV30	AWSLGLASGETQY
11	TRBJ2-5	TRBV7-8	ASSTGQPTRQY
13	TRBJ2-3	TRBV6-2/TRBV6-3	ASSYSSSGTDTQY
12	TRBJ2-1	TRBV18	ASSPSFPGGEQF
13	TRBJ2-2	TRBV11-2	ASSGRETSTGELF
12	TRBJ2-7	TRBV3-1	ASSQDTRVYEQY
11	TRBJ2-7	TRBV20-1	SAPIAGIYEQY
12	TRBJ1-2	TRBV5-5	ASSLAAATYGYT
20	TRBJ2-1	TRBV6-2/TRBV6-3	ASSYASTPLVLGSVVGDEQF
15	TRBJ2-3	TRBV9	ASSVGASGTLTDTQY
11	TRBJ2-1	TRBV9	ASSVGTGDEQF
13	TRBJ2-7	TRBV14	ASSQVRQGPYEQY
11	TRBJ1-1	TRBV5-1	ASSFQLNTEAF
14	TRBJ2-5	TRBV4-2	ASSQEGGGARETQY
13	TRBJ1-6	TRBV5-1	ASSRTQGLGSPLH
11	TRBJ2-1	TRBV6-5	ASSYEGYNEQF
13	TRBJ2-7	TRBV3-1	ASSHGVQATYEQY
12	TRBJ1-1	TRBV12-3/TRBV12-4	ASSFSAKNTEAF
13	TRBJ2-7	TRBV7-8	ASSPRQAGSYEQY
11	TRBJ2-2	TRBV10-3	ASTLGNTGELF
15	TRBJ2-6	TRBV6-2/TRBV6-3	ASSYSGQPSGANVLT
13	TRBJ2-1	TRBV29-1	SGLRLGGGYNEQF
13	TRBJ2-7	TRBV27	ASSPGTPTYVEQY
11	TRBJ2-1	TRBV29-1	SGGTGLSDEQF
12	TRBJ2-7	TRBV15	ATSRPGQTYEQY
9	TRBJ1-1	TRBV12-3/TRBV12-4	ASSFHTEAF
13	TRBJ1-5	TRBV12-3/TRBV12-4	ASATSWGGNQPQH
12	TRBJ2-5	TRBV5-5	ASSLGGFQETQY
14	TRBJ2-1	TRBV4-2	ASSQVLAGGRGEQF
11	TRBJ1-2	TRBV14	ASSHGRTVGYT
13	TRBJ2-2	TRBV7-2	ASSLAGGGTGELF
10	TRBJ2-2	TRBV12-3/TRBV12-4	ASSKNTGELF
12	TRBJ1-5	TRBV6-1	ASQRGQINQPQH
13	TRBJ2-1	TRBV3-1	ASSARLAGYNEQF
11	TRBJ2-1	TRBV2	ASSETGRDEQF
11	TRBJ2-7	TRBV11-2	ASSRESRYEQY
10	TRBJ2-3	TRBV19	ASSIDWNTQY
13	TRBJ2-3	TRBV24-1	ATSDFGRGTDTQY
12	TRBJ2-1	TRBV12-3/TRBV12-4	ASTGLAGYNEQF
12	TRBJ2-5	TRBV13	ASSPRPSGETQY
13	TRBJ2-7	TRBV5-1	ASSSFPQGDHEQY
13	TRBJ2-5	TRBV20-1	SARDSRGLQETQY
13	TRBJ2-3	TRBV20-1	SARPSGGSTDTQY
11	TRBJ2-1	TRBV20-1	SARAGGDNEQF